The sequence of this TCR beta chain was determined in a study of cytomegalovirus exposure and HLA in healthy donors. A few counts support this clone. Germline V gene lookup returns CDR1 SGDLS and CDR2 YYNGEE. V lost 4 bases and J 2 bases, leaving 25 bases between the germline ends. The CDR3 is 18 residues long. PCR involved 60 Vbeta and 13 Jbeta primers. The table came from immunoSEQ multiplex PCR; TCRdb's copy has only in-frame clones and leaves some out. In the table there are some 99,000 clones, about 80% of which are singletons. V is TRBV9 and J is TRBJ2-7, with D perhaps TRBD2 (5 bases). The clonotype originates from a woman in her fifties or sixties in good health and CMV-seropositive. Sample: PBMCs. The CDR3 nucleotides read TGTGCCAGCAGCCCAAGTTTGTCTTCGGGAAAGGCGGCCTACGAGCAGTACTTC. Protein sequence: CASSPSLSSGKAAYEQYF. The full variable domain, in which reference TRBV9 and TRBJ2-7 provide the parts outside the CDR3, is DSGVTQTPKHLITATGQRVTLRCSPRSGDLSVYWYQQSLDQGLQFLIQYYNGEERAKGNILERFSAQQFPDLHSELNLSSLELGDSALYFCASSPSLSSGKAAYEQYFGPGTRLTVT.